The TCR beta chain under discussion was sequenced for a study of CD8+ T cells in alopecia areata (dated 2018 in TCRdb). At the level of the whole study: The treated patients took part in an open-label pilot trial in which moderate-to-severe alopecia areata was treated with oral tofacitinib at 5 to 10 mg twice daily. Patients stayed on tofacitinib for 6 to 18 months and then had 6 months of follow-up off drug so that delayed response and recurrence could be assessed. In both human patients and the C3H/HeJ mouse model, the study applied high-throughput TCRbeta sequencing to look at T cell clonal expansion in alopecia areata. On the human side, TCRbeta sequencing was run on scalp tissue and on sorted CD4+ and CD8+ peripheral blood T cells from healthy controls and from alopecia areata patients with either patchy or totalis/universalis disease. Biopsies were taken from tofacitinib-treated patients at baseline and again at 4 and 24 weeks into treatment, and several of those patients also had a later scalp biopsy. Clonality in the scalp was compared among normal scalp (n=4), patchy alopecia areata scalp (n=8), and alopecia totalis/universalis scalp (n=8). RNA was extracted with the PAXgene miRNA kit for fixed scalp, the miRNeasy kit for PBMCs, and the RNeasy kit for mouse skin. TCRbeta CDR3 regions were amplified by immunoSEQ multiplex PCR using 35 Vbeta forward and 13 Jbeta reverse primers.

Library construction relied on the immunoSEQ multiplex PCR assay. For TCR sequencing, RNA was extracted from every sample and reverse transcribed into cDNA to serve as template. First-strand cDNA was synthesized using SuperScript III with a 2:1 mix of oligo-dT and random hexamers. A synthetic immune receptor repertoire was used to gauge amplification bias, and whatever bias remained was removed computationally. The original pipeline was this. Raw reads were preprocessed to remove errors, and CDR3 was defined by IMGT conventions from the conserved cysteine to phenylalanine. Clonality was computed by normalizing Shannon entropy by log2 of the number of productive unique TCRs and subtracting the result from 1. Scalp TCRbeta sequences were cross-referenced with sorted blood CD4 and CD8 repertoires so that the CD4 or CD8 identity of scalp clones could be inferred. TCRdb took over this immuneACCESS table, retaining in-frame rearrangements with V and J assigned. Such tables are incomplete; in checked studies, under half of the missing clones stem from an unresolved V gene, and the remainder is unexplained. V and J calls and clone size are copied from that table; D and trimming were computed from the DNA. The sample data list almost 250,000 clones, and roughly two thirds of these were observed just once. Of the sample, around 1.2% is held by the ten largest clones.

Per the publication, the time point label means: baseline before oral tofacitinib. Lesional scalp punch biopsies and peripheral blood were collected from alopecia areata patients. After PBMCs were isolated by density centrifugation and stained for CD3, CD4 and CD8, a FACSAria was used to sort CD4+ and CD8+ T cells. As for this clone: The antigen it binds to is not known. There are no base qualities to consult, and no much larger clone falls within one base.

Counted from cysteine to phenylalanine, this CDR3 has 15 amino acids. The CDR3 DNA has 45 bases and is translated from base 1. For CDR1 and CDR2, the germline V gene lists SQVTM and ANQGSEA. Germline trimming: 7 bases from V, 4 bases from J; junction bases outside gene matches: 12. The investigation overall reported the following: Higher clonality and more expanded CD8+ clones were observed in lesional scalp than in normal scalp, particularly in alopecia totalis/universalis, a finding suggestive of antigenic drive. Shared TCR sequences between patients were less evident than in mice, which may be partly attributable to HLA diversity in the patient population. Unlike mouse skin, which is dominated by gammadelta T cells, normal human skin has resident alphabeta T cells that are also sequenced, and this complicates analysis of the scalp TCR repertoire.

This material consisted of CD4+ T cells sorted from blood, taken at week 0. This receptor was taken from a human donor with alopecia areata. The rearranged segments are TRBV29-1 and TRBJ2-2, and 7 junction bases match TRBD1. Here the CDR3 is given as CSAARQGMFTGELFF. The sequenced DNA: TGCAGCGCTGCGAGACAGGGAATGTTCACCGGGGAGCTGTTTTTT.